The rows below give T cell receptor beta chains drawn from one sample of a study of graft-versus-host responses after intestinal transplantation. Produced via immunoSEQ multiplex PCR; TCRdb's table is partial and in-frame only. Of 80,000 or so clones listed, 80% to 95% were seen once; the top ten hold approximately 0.64%. The sample here was PBMCs, taken 98 days after intestinal transplantation. Receptors were obtained from a human patient who received an intestinal transplant, so some T cells may come from the graft donor. CDR3s include the opening cysteine and the closing phenylalanine or tryptophan. A D gene is named only where the DNA matches it firmly. Expanded clones are given a class, and other clones once, few, many or no size at all.

clone_size,v_call,d_call,j_call,cdr3_nt,cdr3_aa
NA,TRBV29-1,NA,TRBJ2-2,TGCAGCGTTAAGGTCTTGAACACCGGGGAGCTGTTTTTT,CSVKVLNTGELFF
NA,TRBV6-1,NA,TRBJ1-5,TGTGCCAGCAGTGAAAATCAGCCCCAGCATTTT,CASSENQPQHF
NA,TRBV7-9,TRBD2,TRBJ2-4,TGTGCCAGCAGCGGACGTAGTGGAGCGGGGGGGCCGTCGGACATTCAGTACTTC,CASSGRSGAGGPSDIQYF
NA,TRBV19,NA,TRBJ1-6,TGTGCCAGTAGCCTGAGGGAGGGAATGAGCAATTCACCCCTCCACTTT,CASSLREGMSNSPLHF
NA,TRBV9,NA,TRBJ2-5,TGTGCCAGCAGCGTAGGTTGGGCAGCCCAAGAGACCCAGTACTTC,CASSVGWAAQETQYF
NA,TRBV7-6,NA,TRBJ2-1,TGTGCCAGCAGCTTAGGGGGTACCTACAATGAGCAGTTCTTC,CASSLGGTYNEQFF
NA,TRBV7-9,NA,TRBJ1-1,TGTGCCAGCAGTTTAGCGGGGGCGCGCACTGAAGCTTTCTTT,CASSLAGARTEAFF
NA,TRBV6-5,TRBD1,TRBJ1-2,TGTGCCAGCAGTATACGACAGGGCTTGAATGGCTACACCTTC,CASSIRQGLNGYTF
NA,TRBV14,NA,TRBJ1-2,TGTGCCAGCAGCCCAGGGGACTATGGCTACACCTTC,CASSPGDYGYTF
NA,TRBV20-1,NA,TRBJ2-4,TGCAAAGCAGGGACGGACATTCAGTACTTC,CKAGTDIQYF
NA,TRBV27,TRBD2,TRBJ2-2,TGTGCCAGCAGTCCCCGGACTAGCGGGAGGTTGGTCACCGGGGAGCTGTTTTTT,CASSPRTSGRLVTGELFF
once,TRBV18,NA,TRBJ2-7,TGTGCCAGCTCACGGACAAAATACGAGCAGTACTTC,CASSRTKYEQYF
NA,TRBV6-6,NA,TRBJ2-7,TGTGCCAGCAGTTACTCAAGGAGAAGTGACGAGCAGTACTTC,CASSYSRRSDEQYF
NA,TRBV5-5,NA,TRBJ2-7,TGTGCCAGCACCCTCTTGGGTGGGGGGAACTACGAGCAGTACTTC,CASTLLGGGNYEQYF
NA,TRBV27,NA,TRBJ1-2,TGTGCCAGCAGTCCATTCGCTACTACGGGCAATGGCTACACCTTC,CASSPFATTGNGYTF
NA,TRBV11-2,NA,TRBJ2-5,TGTGCCAGCAGCTTTCCCCGGGACCAAGAGACCCAGTACTTC,CASSFPRDQETQYF
NA,TRBV4-2,TRBD2,TRBJ2-1,TGTGCCAGCAGCCAATCTGTCCTAGCGGGGGGGCAGGGCAATGAGCAGTTCTTC,CASSQSVLAGGQGNEQFF
NA,TRBV19,NA,TRBJ1-5,TGTGCCAGTAGAGTACAGGGATTCAATCAGCCCCAGCATTTT,CASRVQGFNQPQHF
NA,TRBV11-3,TRBD2,TRBJ2-1,TGTGCCAGCAGCTTAGGGACTAGCGGGTTCAATGAGCAGTTCTTC,CASSLGTSGFNEQFF
NA,TRBV19,NA,TRBJ2-5,TGTGCCAGTAGTATAGATGTGGGCCGCGGACGGGAGACCCAGTACTTC,CASSIDVGRGRETQYF
NA,TRBV2,NA,TRBJ1-2,TGTGCCAGCACTAGGACGGAGCTCTATGGCTACACCTTC,CASTRTELYGYTF
NA,TRBV19,TRBD2,TRBJ2-5,TGTGCCAGTAGTCTGGGACTAGCGGGGCTAGAGACCCAGTACTTC,CASSLGLAGLETQYF
NA,TRBV4-2,NA,TRBJ2-7,TGTGCCAGCAGCCAAGCTTCGGACAGACTCTACTACGAGCAGTACTTC,CASSQASDRLYYEQYF
NA,TRBV5-6,NA,TRBJ1-1,TGTGCCAGCAGCTTGAGCACTGAAGCTTTCTTT,CASSLSTEAFF
NA,TRBV30,TRBD1,TRBJ1-1,TGTGCCGGGGACAGGGAAGCTGAAGCTTTCTTT,CAGDREAEAFF
NA,TRBV27,NA,TRBJ2-1,TGTGCCAGCAGTTCGGGGACGTCCCTTTACAATGAGCAGTTCTTC,CASSSGTSLYNEQFF
NA,TRBV2,NA,TRBJ2-7,TGTGCCAGCGTCCCAGACCTCTCCTACGAGCAGTACTTC,CASVPDLSYEQYF
NA,TRBV15,TRBD2,TRBJ2-5,TGTGCCACCAGCAGGCCCTTGGAGAGCGGGAGTCAAGAGACCCAGTACTTC,CATSRPLESGSQETQYF
NA,TRBV6-1,TRBD1,TRBJ1-1,TGTGCCAGCAGTGAGCAGGGAACAGGGGGCACTGAAGCTTTCTTT,CASSEQGTGGTEAFF
NA,TRBV29-1,TRBD2,TRBJ2-5,TGCAGCGTTGAAGGGTTTGGGGCTAGCGGGCGGACGGGGGGTTGGAAAGAGACCCAGTACTTC,CSVEGFGASGRTGGWKETQYF
NA,TRBV2,TRBD1,TRBJ2-7,TGTGCCAGCAGTGAAGGGCGACAGGGGCCCAGCTACGAGCAGTACTTC,CASSEGRQGPSYEQYF
NA,TRBV5-1,NA,TRBJ2-1,TGCGCCAGCAGCTCTGACCGTATCTACAATGAGCAGTTCTTC,CASSSDRIYNEQFF
NA,TRBV7-8,TRBD2,TRBJ2-1,TGTGCCAGCAGGGCCCTAGCGGGAGAGGCCTACAATGAGCAGTTCTTC,CASRALAGEAYNEQFF
NA,TRBV11-2,NA,TRBJ2-5,TGTGCCAGCAGCCGCCGGGACTGGGTACAAGAGACCCAGTACTTC,CASSRRDWVQETQYF
once,TRBV19,NA,TRBJ2-4,TGTGCCAGTAGTATAGGCAGGGACCTAAACATTCAGTACTTC,CASSIGRDLNIQYF
once,TRBV5-4,TRBD1,TRBJ1-2,TGTGCCAGCAGAGGACAGGGACTCTATGGCTACACCTTC,CASRGQGLYGYTF
few,TRBV5-4,NA,TRBJ2-4,TGTGCCAGCAGCTTGACAGGGAACATTCAGTACTTC,CASSLTGNIQYF
NA,TRBV6-6,NA,TRBJ1-1,TGTGCCAGCAGTTTCCCGGGTGCCACTGAAGCTTTCTTT,CASSFPGATEAFF
NA,TRBV7-7,TRBD2,TRBJ2-2,TGTGCTAGCAGCCACCGGACTAGCGGGAGTAGAAACACCGGGGAGCTGTTTTTT,CASSHRTSGSRNTGELFF